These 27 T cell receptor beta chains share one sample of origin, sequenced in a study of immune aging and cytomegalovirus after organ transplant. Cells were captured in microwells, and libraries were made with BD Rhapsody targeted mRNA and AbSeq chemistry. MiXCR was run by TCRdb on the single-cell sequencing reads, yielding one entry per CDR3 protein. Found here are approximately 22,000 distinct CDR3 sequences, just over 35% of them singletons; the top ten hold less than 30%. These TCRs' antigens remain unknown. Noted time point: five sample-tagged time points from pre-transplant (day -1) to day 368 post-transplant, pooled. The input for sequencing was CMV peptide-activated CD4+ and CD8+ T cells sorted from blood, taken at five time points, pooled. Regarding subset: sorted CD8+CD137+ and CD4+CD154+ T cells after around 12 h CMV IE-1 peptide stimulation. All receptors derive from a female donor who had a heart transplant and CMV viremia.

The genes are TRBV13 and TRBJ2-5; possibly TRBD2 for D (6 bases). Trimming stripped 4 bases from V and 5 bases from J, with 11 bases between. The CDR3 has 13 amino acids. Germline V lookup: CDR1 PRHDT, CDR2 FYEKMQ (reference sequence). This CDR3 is CASSSGLRETQYF. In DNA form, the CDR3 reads TGTGCCAGCAGCTCGGGACTCCGTGAGACCCAGTACTTC. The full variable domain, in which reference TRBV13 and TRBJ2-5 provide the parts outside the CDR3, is AAGVIQSPRHLIKEKRETATLKCYPIPRHDTVYWYQQGPGQDPQFLISFYEKMQSDKGSIPDRFSAQQFSDYHSELNMSSLELGDSALYFCASSSGLRETQYFGPGTRLLVL.

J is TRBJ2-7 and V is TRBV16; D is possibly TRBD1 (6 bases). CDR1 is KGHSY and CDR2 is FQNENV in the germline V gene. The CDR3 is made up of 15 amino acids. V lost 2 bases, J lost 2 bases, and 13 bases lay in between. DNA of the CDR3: TGTGCCAGCAGCCAAGTACTAACAGGGACCTACGAGCAGTACTTC. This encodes CASSQVLTGTYEQYF.

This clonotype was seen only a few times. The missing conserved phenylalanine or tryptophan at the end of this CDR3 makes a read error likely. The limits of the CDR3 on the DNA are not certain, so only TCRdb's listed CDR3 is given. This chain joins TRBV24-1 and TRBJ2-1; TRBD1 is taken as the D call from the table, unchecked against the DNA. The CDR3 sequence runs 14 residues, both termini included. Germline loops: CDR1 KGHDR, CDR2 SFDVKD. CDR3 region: CATSEGPGRGEQLL.

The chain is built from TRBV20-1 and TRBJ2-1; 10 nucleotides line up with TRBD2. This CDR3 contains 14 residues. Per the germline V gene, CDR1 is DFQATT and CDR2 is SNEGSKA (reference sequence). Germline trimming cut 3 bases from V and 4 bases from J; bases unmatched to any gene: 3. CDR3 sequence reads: CSASLAGVYNEQFF. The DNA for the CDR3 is TGCAGTGCTAGCCTAGCGGGAGTATACAATGAGCAGTTCTTC.

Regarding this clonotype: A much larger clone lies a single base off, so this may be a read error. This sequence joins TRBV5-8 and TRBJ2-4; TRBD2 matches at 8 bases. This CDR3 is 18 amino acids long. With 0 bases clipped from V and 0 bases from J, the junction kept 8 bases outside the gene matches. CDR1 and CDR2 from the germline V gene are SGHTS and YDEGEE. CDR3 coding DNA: TGTGCCAGCAGCTTGGGACTAACGGGAGGGCTAGCCAAAAACATTCAGTACTTC. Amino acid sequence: CASSLGLTGGLAKNIQYF.

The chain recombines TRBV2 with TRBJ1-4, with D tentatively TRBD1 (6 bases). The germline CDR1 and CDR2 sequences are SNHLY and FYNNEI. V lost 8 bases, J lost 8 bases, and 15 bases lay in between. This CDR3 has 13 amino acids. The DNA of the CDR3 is TGTGCCAGCCGGCGGGGGCAGGGAGAAAAACTGTTTTTT. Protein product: CASRRGQGEKLFF.

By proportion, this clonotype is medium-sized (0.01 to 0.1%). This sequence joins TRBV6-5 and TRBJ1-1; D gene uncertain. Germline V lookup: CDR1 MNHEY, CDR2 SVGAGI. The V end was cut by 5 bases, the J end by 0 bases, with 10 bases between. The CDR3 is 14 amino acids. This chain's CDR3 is CASSTDSMNTEAFF. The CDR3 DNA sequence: TGTGCCAGCAGTACGGATTCTATGAACACTGAAGCTTTCTTT.

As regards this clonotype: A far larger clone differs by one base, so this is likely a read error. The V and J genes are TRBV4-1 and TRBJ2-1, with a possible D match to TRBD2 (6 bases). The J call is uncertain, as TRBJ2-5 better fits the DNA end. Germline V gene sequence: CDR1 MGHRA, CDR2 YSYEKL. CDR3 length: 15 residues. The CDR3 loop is CASSQTGLPTEAQYF. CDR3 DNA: TGCGCCAGCAGCCAAACGGGACTTCCTACGGAGGCCCAGTACTTC.

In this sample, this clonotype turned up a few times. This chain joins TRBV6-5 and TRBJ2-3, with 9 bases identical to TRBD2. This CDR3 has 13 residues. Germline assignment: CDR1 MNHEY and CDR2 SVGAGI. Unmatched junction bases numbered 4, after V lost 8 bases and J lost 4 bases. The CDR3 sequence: CASWVAGADTQYF. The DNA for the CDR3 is TGTGCCAGCTGGGTAGCGGGGGCAGATACGCAGTATTTT.

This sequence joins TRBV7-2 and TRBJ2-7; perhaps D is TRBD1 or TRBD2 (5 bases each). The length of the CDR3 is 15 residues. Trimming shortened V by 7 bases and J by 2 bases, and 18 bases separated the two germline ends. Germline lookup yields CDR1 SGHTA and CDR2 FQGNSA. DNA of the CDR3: TGTGCCAGCACCCTTTCAGGGACCAACCCCTACGAGCAGTACTTC. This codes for CASTLSGTNPYEQYF.

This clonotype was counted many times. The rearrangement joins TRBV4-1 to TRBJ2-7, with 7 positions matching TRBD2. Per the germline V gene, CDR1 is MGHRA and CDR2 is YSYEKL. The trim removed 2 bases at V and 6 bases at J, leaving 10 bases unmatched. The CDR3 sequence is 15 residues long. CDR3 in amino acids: CASSQMAGVISEQYF. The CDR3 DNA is TGCGCCAGCAGCCAAATGGCGGGAGTTATCTCCGAGCAGTACTTC.

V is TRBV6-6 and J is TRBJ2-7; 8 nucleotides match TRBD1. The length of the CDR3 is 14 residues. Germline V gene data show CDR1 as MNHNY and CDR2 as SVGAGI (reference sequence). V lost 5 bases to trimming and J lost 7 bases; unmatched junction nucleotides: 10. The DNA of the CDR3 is TGTGCCAGCAGTGCCGGACAGGGAAGAGGGGAGCAGTACTTC. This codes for CASSAGQGRGEQYF.

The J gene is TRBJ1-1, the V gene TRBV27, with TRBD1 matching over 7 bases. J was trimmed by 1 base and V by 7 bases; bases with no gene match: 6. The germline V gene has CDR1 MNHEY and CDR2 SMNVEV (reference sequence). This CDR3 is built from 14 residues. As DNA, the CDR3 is TGTGCCAGCAAGTCGGGACAGTCGAACACTGAAGCTTTCTTT. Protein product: CASKSGQSNTEAFF.

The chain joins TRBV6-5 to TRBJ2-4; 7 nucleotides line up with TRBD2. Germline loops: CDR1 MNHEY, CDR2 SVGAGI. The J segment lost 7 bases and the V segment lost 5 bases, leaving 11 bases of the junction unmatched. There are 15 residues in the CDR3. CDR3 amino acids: CASSTPRLAGNIQYF. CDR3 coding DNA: TGTGCCAGCAGTACCCCCAGACTAGCAGGGAACATTCAGTACTTC.

The chain's CDR3 is CASSGAGNTIYF. In DNA, the CDR3 is TGTGCCAGCAGTGGGGCTGGAAACACCATATATTTT. The V gene is TRBV6-6, the J gene TRBJ1-3; D is undetermined. The V and J ends lost 5 bases and 2 bases respectively, with 4 bases between them. Germline V gene lookup returns CDR1 MNHNY and CDR2 SVGAGI (reference sequence). CDR3 length equals 12 residues.

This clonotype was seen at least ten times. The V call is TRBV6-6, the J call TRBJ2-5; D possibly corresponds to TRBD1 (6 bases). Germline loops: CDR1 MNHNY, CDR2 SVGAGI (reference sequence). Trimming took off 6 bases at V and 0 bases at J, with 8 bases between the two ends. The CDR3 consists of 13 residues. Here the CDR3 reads CASSRGYQETQYF. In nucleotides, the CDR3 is TGTGCCAGCAGCAGGGGCTACCAAGAGACCCAGTACTTC.

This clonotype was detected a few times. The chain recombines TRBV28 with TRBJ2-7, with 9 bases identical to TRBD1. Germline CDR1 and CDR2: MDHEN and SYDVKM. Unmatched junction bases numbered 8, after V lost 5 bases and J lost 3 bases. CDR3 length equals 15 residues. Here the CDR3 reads CASSVGGTGNYEQYF. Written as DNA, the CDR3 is TGTGCCAGCAGTGTAGGGGGGACAGGGAACTACGAGCAGTACTTC. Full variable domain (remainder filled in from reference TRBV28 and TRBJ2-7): DVKVTQSSRYLVKRTGEKVFLECVQDMDHENMFWYRQDPGLGLRLIYFSYDVKMKEKGDIPEGYSVSREKKERFSLILESASTNQTSMYLCASSVGGTGNYEQYFGPGTRLTVT.

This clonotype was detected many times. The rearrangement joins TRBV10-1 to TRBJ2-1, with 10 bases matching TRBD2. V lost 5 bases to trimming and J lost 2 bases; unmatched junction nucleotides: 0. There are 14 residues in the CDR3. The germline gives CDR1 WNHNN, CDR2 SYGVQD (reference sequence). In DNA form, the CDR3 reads TGCGCCAGCAGTCTAGCGGGGGCCTACAATGAGCAGTTCTTC. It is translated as CASSLAGAYNEQFF.

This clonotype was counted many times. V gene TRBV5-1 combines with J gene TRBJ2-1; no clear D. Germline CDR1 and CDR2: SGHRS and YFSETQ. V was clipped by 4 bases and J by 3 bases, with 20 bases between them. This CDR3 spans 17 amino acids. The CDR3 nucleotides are TGCGCCAGCAGCAGATCCTCAGGCGTACGGTACTACAATGAGCAGTTCTTC. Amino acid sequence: CASSRSSGVRYYNEQFF.

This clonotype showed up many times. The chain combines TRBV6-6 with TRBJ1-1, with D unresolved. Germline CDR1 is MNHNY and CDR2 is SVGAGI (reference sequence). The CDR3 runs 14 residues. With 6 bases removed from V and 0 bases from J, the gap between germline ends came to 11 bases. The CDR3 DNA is TGTGCCAGCAGCTATGGACGGATGAACACTGAAGCTTTCTTT. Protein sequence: CASSYGRMNTEAFF.

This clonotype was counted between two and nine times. The CDR3 reads CASSIVAPSSYEQYF. CDR3 bases: TGTGCCAGCAGCATCGTAGCGCCGAGCTCCTACGAGCAGTACTTC. The chain recombines TRBV7-9 with TRBJ2-7; perhaps TRBD2 as D (5 bases). The CDR3 covers 15 residues. Germline-derived CDR1 and CDR2 are SEHNR and FQNEAQ (reference sequence). The V and J ends lost 5 bases and 0 bases respectively, with 14 bases between them.

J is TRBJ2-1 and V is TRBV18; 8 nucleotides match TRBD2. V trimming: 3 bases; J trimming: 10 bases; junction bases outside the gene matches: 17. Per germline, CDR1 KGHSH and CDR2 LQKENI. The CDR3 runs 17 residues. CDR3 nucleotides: TGTGCCAGCTCACCCAGCGAGGGACTAGGGGGAGTAGCGGAGCAGTTCTTC. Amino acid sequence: CASSPSEGLGGVAEQFF.

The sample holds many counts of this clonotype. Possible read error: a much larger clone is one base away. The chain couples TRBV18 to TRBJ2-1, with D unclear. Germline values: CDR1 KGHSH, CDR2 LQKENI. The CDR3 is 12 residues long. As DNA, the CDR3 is TGTGCCAGCTCACGGGAAGGAAATGAGCGGTTCTTC. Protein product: CASSREGNERFF.

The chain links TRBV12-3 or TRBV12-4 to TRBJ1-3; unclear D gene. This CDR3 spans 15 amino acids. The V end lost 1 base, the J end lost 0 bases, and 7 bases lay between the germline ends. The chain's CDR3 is CASSLEVTSGNTIYF. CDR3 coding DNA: TGTGCCAGCAGTTTAGAGGTCACCTCTGGAAACACCATATATTTT.

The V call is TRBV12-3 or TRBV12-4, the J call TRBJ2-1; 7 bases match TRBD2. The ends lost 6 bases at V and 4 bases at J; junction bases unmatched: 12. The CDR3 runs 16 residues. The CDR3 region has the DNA TGTGCCAGCAGCGGCCCCAGCGGGATCTCTTACAATGAGCAGTTCTTC. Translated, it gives CASSGPSGISYNEQFF.

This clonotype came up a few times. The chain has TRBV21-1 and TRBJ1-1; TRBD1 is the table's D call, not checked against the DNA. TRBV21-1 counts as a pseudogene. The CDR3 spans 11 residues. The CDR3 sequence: CASIETGEAFF. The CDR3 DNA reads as TGTGCCAGCATCGAGACAGGGGAAGCTTTCTTT.

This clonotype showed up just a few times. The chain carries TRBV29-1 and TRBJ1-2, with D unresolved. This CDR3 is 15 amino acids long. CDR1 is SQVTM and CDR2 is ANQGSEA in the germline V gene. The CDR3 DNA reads TGCACCGTCGTAGACGCTGCAGGCGCTAACTATGGCTACACCTTC. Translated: CTVVDAAGANYGYTF.